This TCR beta chain was captured by sequencing in a study of blood T cell repertoires in COVID-19. Whole-study context: Italy, Spain and the United States were the sources of the convalescent and acute COVID-19 samples. Sources were T cells, B-cell-depleted T cells, or PBMCs; the material itself was cDNA or gDNA.

This CDR3 is built from 13 residues. Looked up from germline, CDR1 is SGDLS and CDR2 is YYNGEE. A remark on this clone: Sequence at one end of the junction differs from germline and may be a read error.

As originally analysed: Nucleated cell counts were estimated from reference gene primer amplification. Data came from immunoSEQ multiplex PCR; TCRdb stores just in-frame clones and leaves some out. The DNA gave D and trimming, while V, J and clone size come from that table. The sample holds roughly 280,000 clones, roughly 85% seen once. The sequence was obtained from a man between 60 and 75 years old who had recovered from COVID-19. Sequencing was performed on peripheral blood. The chain carries TRBV9 and TRBJ1-1, with TRBD1 identical over 7 bases. The CDR3 DNA sequence: TGTGCCAGCAGCGTACCCGGACAGGCGGTCCCTTACTTT. The encoded protein is CASSVPGQAVPYF.